This is a list of T cell receptor beta chains from one sample in a study of cytomegalovirus exposure and HLA in healthy donors. Sequenced by immunoSEQ multiplex PCR; TCRdb stores in-frame clones only, minus some. Here the sample spans over 100,000 clones, about 80% being singletons. Sequencing was done on a sample of PBMCs. These TCRs come from a female donor in good health and CMV-seronegative. Both conserved end residues are part of each CDR3. Fields, in order: J gene, clone size, D gene, V gene, CDR3 DNA, CDR3 protein. The D gene is left open where the match is weak. The size of a clone is reported for some rows only, either as once, few or many, or as a class for expanded clones.

TRBJ2-7	-	-	TRBV30	TGTGCCTGGGGGGGGCTAGCTAGCGGTACCTACGAGCAGTACTTC	CAWGGLASGTYEQYF
TRBJ2-5	-	-	TRBV7-9	TGTGCCAGCAGCCAGTATCTAGACCAAGAGACCCAGTACTTC	CASSQYLDQETQYF
TRBJ1-2	-	-	TRBV7-9	TGTGCCAGCAGCCTAGATCCGACGGGGGGCTATGGCTACACCTTC	CASSLDPTGGYGYTF
TRBJ2-7	once	TRBD2	TRBV19	TGTGCCAGTAAGCGGGGGGCCTCCTACGAGCAGTACTTC	CASKRGASYEQYF
TRBJ2-3	-	TRBD2	TRBV11-2	TGTGCCAGCAGCTCCCGTCCAGCGGGGATGACAGATACGCAGTATTTT	CASSSRPAGMTDTQYF
TRBJ1-4	-	-	TRBV10-1	TGCGCCAGCAGTGAAGGTTCAGGGGCTGGTGAAAAACTGTTTTTT	CASSEGSGAGEKLFF
TRBJ2-3	-	TRBD1	TRBV15	TGTGCCACCAGCCCGCGGACAGGGGGGGCAGATACGCAGTATTTT	CATSPRTGGADTQYF
TRBJ1-3	-	TRBD1	TRBV7-9	TGTGCCAGCACCCCAGACAGGGTGGTAAACACCATATATTTT	CASTPDRVVNTIYF
TRBJ2-7	-	TRBD1	TRBV27	TGTGCCAGCAGCAGGAGGACAGGGGGCTACTACGAGCAGTACTTC	CASSRRTGGYYEQYF
TRBJ1-2	-	-	TRBV9	TGTGCCAGCAGCGAGGGGGTTGGCTACACCTTC	CASSEGVGYTF
TRBJ1-3	-	-	TRBV7-2	TGTGCCAGCAGCTTAAGCCGGGGAGCTGGAAACACCATATATTTT	CASSLSRGAGNTIYF
TRBJ2-2	-	TRBD1	TRBV7-6	TGTGCCAGCAGCTTAATTGGTCTGGGACAGGGGGCGGCACGGGAGCTGTTTTTT	CASSLIGLGQGAARELFF
TRBJ2-5	-	TRBD1	TRBV15	TGTGCCACCAGCCGGGGACAGCAAGAGACCCAGTACTTC	CATSRGQQETQYF